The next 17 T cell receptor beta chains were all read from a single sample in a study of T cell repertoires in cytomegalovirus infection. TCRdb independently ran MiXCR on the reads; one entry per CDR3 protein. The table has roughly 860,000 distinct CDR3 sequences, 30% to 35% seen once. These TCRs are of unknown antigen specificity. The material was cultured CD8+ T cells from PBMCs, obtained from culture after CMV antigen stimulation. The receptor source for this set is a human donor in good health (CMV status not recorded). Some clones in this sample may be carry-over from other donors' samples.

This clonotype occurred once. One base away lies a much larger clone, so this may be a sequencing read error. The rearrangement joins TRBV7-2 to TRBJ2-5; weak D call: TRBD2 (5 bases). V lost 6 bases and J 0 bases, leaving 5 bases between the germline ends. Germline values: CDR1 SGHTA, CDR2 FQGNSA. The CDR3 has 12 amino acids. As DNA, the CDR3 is TGTACCAGCAGGGACTACCAAGAGACCCAGTACTTC. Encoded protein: CTSRDYQETQYF.

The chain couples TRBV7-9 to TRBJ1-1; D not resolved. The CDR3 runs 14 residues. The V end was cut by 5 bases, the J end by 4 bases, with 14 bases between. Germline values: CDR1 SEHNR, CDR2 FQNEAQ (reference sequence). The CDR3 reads CASSPYVGPTEAFF. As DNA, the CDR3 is TGTGCCAGCAGCCCCTATGTAGGGCCCACTGAAGCTTTCTTT.

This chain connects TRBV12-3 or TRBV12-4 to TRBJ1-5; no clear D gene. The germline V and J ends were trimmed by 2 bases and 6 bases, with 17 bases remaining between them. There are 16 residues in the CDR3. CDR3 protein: CASSLFYTLLGQPQHF. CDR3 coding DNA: TGTGCCAGCAGTTTATTTTACACACTCCTAGGTCAGCCCCAGCATTTT.

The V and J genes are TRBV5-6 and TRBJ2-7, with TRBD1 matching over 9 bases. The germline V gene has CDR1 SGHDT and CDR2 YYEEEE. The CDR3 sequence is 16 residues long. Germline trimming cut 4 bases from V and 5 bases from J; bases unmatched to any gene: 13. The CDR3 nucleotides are TGTGCCAGCAGCGGGGGTCCCGGGACAGGGCTTGACGAGCAGTACGTC. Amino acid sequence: CASSGGPGTGLDEQYV.

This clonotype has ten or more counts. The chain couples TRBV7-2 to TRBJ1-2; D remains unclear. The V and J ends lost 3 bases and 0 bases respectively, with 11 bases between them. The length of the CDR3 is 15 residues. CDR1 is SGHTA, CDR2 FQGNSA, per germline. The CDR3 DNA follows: TGTGCCAGCAGCTTTGAGCCGGGCCCTAACTATGGCTACACCTTC. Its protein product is CASSFEPGPNYGYTF. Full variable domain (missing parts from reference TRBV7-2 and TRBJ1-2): GAGVSQSPSNKVTEKGKDVELRCDPISGHTALYWYRQSLGQGLEFLIYFQGNSAPDKSGLPSDRFSAERTGGSVSTLTIQRTQQEDSAVYLCASSFEPGPNYGYTFGSGTRLTVV.

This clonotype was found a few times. The CDR3 DNA sequence: TGCAGCGTTGAAGGGACAGGGGGCCCCCAACCCCACAATGAGCAGTTCTTC. Translating it yields CSVEGTGGPQPHNEQFF. V is TRBV29-1 and J is TRBJ2-1; TRBD1 matches at 11 bases. The CDR3 loop spans 17 amino acids. With V trimmed by 1 base and J by 5 bases, 10 bases remained unmatched. Per germline, CDR1 SQVTM and CDR2 ANQGSEA.

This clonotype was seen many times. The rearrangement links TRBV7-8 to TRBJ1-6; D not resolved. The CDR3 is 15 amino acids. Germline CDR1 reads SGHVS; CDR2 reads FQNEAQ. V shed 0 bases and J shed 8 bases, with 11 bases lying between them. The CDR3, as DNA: TGTGCCAGCAGCTTAGCGTTAGGGAGGCATTCACCCCTCCACTTT. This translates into CASSLALGRHSPLHF.

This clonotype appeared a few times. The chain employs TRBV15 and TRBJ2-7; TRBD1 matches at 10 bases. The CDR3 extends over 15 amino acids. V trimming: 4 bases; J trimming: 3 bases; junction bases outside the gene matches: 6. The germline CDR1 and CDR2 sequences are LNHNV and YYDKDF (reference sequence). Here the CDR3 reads CATSTRTGGDYEQYF. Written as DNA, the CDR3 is TGTGCCACCAGCACCCGGACAGGGGGGGACTACGAGCAGTACTTC.

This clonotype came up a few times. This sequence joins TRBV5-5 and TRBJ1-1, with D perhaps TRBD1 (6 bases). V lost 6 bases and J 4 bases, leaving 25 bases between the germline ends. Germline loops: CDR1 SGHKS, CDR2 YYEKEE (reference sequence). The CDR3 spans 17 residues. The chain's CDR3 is CASILHGGGSGLTEAFF. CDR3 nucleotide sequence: TGTGCCAGCATCCTCCATGGGGGCGGATCCGGGCTCACTGAAGCTTTCTTT.

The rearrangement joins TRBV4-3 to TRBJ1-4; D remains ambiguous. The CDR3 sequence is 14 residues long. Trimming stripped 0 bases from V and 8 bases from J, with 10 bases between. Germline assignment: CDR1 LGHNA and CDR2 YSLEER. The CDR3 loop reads CASSQDYNPEKLFF. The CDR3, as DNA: TGCGCCAGCAGCCAAGATTATAATCCAGAAAAACTGTTTTTT.

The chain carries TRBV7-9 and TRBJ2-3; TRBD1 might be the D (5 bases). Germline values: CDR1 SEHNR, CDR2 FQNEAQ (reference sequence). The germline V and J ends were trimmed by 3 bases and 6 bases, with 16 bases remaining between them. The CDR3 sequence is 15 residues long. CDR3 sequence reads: CASSFTKGHRDTQYF. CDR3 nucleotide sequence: TGTGCCAGCAGCTTTACGAAGGGGCATCGGGATACGCAGTATTTT.

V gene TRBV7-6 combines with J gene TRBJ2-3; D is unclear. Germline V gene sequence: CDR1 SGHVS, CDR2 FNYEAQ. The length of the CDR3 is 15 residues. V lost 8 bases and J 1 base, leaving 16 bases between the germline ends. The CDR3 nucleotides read TGTGCCAGCTCCGCCCCGGAAATTCGCACAGATACGCAGTATTTT. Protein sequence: CASSAPEIRTDTQYF.

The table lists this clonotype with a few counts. This CDR3 reads CAISESLGPEAFF. For the CDR3, the DNA is TGTGCCATCAGTGAGTCGTTAGGCCCTGAAGCTTTCTTT. The chain links TRBV10-3 to TRBJ1-1; D not resolved. V was clipped by 0 bases and J by 6 bases, with 8 bases between them. Germline CDR1 reads ENHRY; CDR2 reads SYGVKD. This CDR3 has 13 amino acids.

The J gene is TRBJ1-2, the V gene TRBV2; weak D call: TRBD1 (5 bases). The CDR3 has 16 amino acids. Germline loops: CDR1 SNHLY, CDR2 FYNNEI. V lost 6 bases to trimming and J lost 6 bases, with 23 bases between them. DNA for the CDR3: TGTGCCAGCAGCCCCTTGGAGGGGTTGGGGTCGGATGGCTACACCTTC. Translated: CASSPLEGLGSDGYTF.

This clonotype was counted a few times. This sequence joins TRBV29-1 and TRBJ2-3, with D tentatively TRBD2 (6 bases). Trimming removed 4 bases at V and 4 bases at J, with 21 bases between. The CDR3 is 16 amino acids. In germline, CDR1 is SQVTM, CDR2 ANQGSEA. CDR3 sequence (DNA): TGCAGCGTTGTAGGCCAGCGGCTAGCGAGAGCAGATACGCAGTATTTT. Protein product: CSVVGQRLARADTQYF.

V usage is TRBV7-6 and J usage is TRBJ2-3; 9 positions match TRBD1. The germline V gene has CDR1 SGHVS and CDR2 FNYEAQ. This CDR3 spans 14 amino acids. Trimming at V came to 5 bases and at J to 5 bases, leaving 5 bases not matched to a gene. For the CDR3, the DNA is TGTGCCAGCAGCCCCGGGACAGGGCAAGATACGCAGTATTTT. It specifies CASSPGTGQDTQYF. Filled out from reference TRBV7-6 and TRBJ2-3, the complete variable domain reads GAGVSQSPRYKVTKRGQDVALRCDPISGHVSLYWYRQALGQGPEFLTYFNYEAQQDKSGLPNDRFSAERPEGSISTLTIQRTEQRDSAMYRCASSPGTGQDTQYFGPGTRLTVL.

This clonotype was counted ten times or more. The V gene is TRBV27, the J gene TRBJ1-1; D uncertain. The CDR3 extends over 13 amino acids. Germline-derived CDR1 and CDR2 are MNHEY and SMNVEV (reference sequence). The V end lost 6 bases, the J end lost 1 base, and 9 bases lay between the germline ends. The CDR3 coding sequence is TGTGCCAGCAGCTTTGTCGGGAACACTGAAGCTTTCTTT. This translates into CASSFVGNTEAFF.